Below are 4 T cell receptor beta chains sequenced from a single sample in a study of blood T cell repertoires in COVID-19. Assay used: immunoSEQ multiplex PCR; TCRdb lists only in-frame clones, some missing. The repertoire consists of about 110,000 clones, with around 90% occurring once and the leading ten covering over 3%. The sequenced sample consisted of peripheral blood. These receptors were taken from a woman aged 45-60 years with acute or convalescent COVID-19.

V gene TRBV2 combines with J gene TRBJ2-1; D remains ambiguous. CDR3 size: 13 residues. Germline-derived CDR1 and CDR2 are SNHLY and FYNNEI. The V and J ends lost 7 bases and 10 bases respectively, with 17 bases between them. The CDR3 DNA is TGTGCCAGCACCAGAGAGCGCCTCGGGGAGCAGTTCTTC. Its translation: CASTRERLGEQFF.

The rearrangement joins TRBV30 to TRBJ1-5; 10 positions agree with TRBD1. CDR1 is GTSNPN, CDR2 SVGIG, per germline (reference sequence). The trim removed 4 bases at V and 2 bases at J, leaving 8 bases unmatched. This CDR3 is built from 16 residues. In DNA form, the CDR3 reads TGTGCCTGGAAGTCGACAGGGGGCTCCGGCAATCAGCCCCAGCATTTT. It translates to CAWKSTGGSGNQPQHF.

This clone showed up just once. The CDR3 region has the DNA TGTGCCAGCAGTCGACCTAACAGGGCCAGCTCCTACGAGCAGTACTTC. It is translated as CASSRPNRASSYEQYF. The rearrangement links TRBV6-6 to TRBJ2-7; the D gene is possibly TRBD1 (6 bases). The length of the CDR3 is 16 residues. The germline V gene has CDR1 MNHNY and CDR2 SVGAGI (reference sequence). V lost 5 bases to trimming and J lost 0 bases, with 17 bases between them.

J is TRBJ2-2 and V is TRBV4-1; D gene uncertain. V gave up 0 bases and J gave up 8 bases, with 19 bases separating them. The CDR3 has 17 residues. Germline V gene lookup returns CDR1 MGHRA and CDR2 YSYEKL. CDR3 sequence: CASSQEGRLSASGELFF. CDR3 DNA: TGCGCCAGCAGCCAAGAAGGCAGACTCTCAGCCTCGGGGGAGCTGTTTTTT.